This T cell receptor (beta chain) was sequenced during a study of blood T cell repertoires in COVID-19. About the study: From T cells, B-cell-depleted T cells, or PBMCs came the material, which was cDNA or gDNA.

Authors' methods: Reference gene primer amplification gave nucleated cell count estimates. Data came from immunoSEQ multiplex PCR; TCRdb stores just in-frame clones and leaves some out. The V and J calls and the clone size are those of that table, but D and trimming were determined from the DNA. The sample contains 74,000 or so clones, 80% to 90% of which appear only once. The V gene's germline CDR1 is LGHDT and CDR2 YNNKEL (reference sequence). The CDR3 is 14 amino acids. Deletions cut 4 bases from V and 5 bases from J, with 11 bases between. This sequence originates from a man aged 50 or older with active COVID-19. Material: peripheral blood. V gene TRBV3-1 (or the pseudogene TRBV3-2) combines with J gene TRBJ1-4; possibly TRBD1 for D (5 bases). This CDR3 reads CASSRGLLNEKLFF. In DNA form, the CDR3 reads TGTGCCAGCAGCCGGGGACTACTAAATGAAAAACTGTTTTTT.